The T cell receptor (beta chain) described here comes from a study of T-cell reconstitution after alpha-beta-depleted transplantation in children. Regarding the study as a whole: Some patients' high day-60 TCRbeta diversity was attributed to recipient cells surviving conditioning. It was newly produced T cells that mostly accounted for T-cell counts and diversity one year after transplant. At around two months after transplant, the alpha-beta T cells were reportedly derived from several hundred expanded clones that came from non-depleted graft cells.

Using unique molecular identifiers, the investigators prepared the TCRbeta library. TCRdb used MiXCR to reprocess the PCR reads, holding one entry per CDR3 protein. Seen here are roughly 300,000 distinct CDR3 sequences, roughly 10% observed once, and the top ten hold roughly a quarter. This clonotype was counted ten times or more. Its antigen is undetermined. CDR3 length: 17 residues. The V and J ends lost 0 bases and 8 bases, in that order; junction bases with no gene match: 14. Germline V gene data show CDR1 as KGHSH and CDR2 as LQKENI. V is TRBV18 and J is TRBJ2-3; 7 positions match TRBD2. Sequencing was performed on peripheral blood, taken 180 days after TCRalphabeta/CD19-depleted stem cell transplant. The receptor was derived from a male patient between 2 and 10 years old who had a stem cell transplant for chronic granulomatous disease, so the T cells may come from the graft donor. Here the CDR3 reads CASSPPVAGPKDGTQYF. CDR3 in DNA: TGTGCCAGCTCACCACCGGTAGCGGGCCCAAAGGACGGTACGCAGTATTTT.